Below, 32 T cell receptor beta chains from the same sample are listed, as sequenced in a study of beta chain features in type 1 diabetes. Of the isolated RNA, all was reverse transcribed, and so the sequenced material was expressed TCRB transcripts. Repertoires were generated with immunoSEQ multiplex PCR, while TCRdb's copy carries only in-frame clones and drops some. The table has 900,000 or so clones, roughly 15% seen once; the top ten hold 0.02% to 0.025%. Sequencing input: naive CD4+ T cells from blood. All receptors come from a woman between 18 and 29 years old in good health.

This clone was seen only a few times. The rearrangement uses TRBV7-3 and TRBJ2-7; no firm D call. The CDR3 spans 13 residues. V was cut by 5 bases and J by 1 base, with 9 bases left in between. Germline V CDR1 and CDR2: SGHTA, FQGTGA. The CDR3 DNA reads as TGTGCCAGCAGCCGGACCCCTTCCTACGAGCAGTACTTC. Protein product: CASSRTPSYEQYF.

V and J are TRBV5-1 and TRBJ2-5; tentatively, D is TRBD2 (5 bases). There are 14 residues in the CDR3. The V end was cut by 4 bases, the J end by 4 bases, with 14 bases between. Per germline, CDR1 SGHRS and CDR2 YFSETQ. For the CDR3, the DNA is TGCGCCAGCAGCCCTGGAGGACTGCGAGAGACCCAGTACTTC. Residues: CASSPGGLRETQYF.

This clone came up a few times. V gene TRBV27 combines with J gene TRBJ2-2; TRBD2 matches at 8 bases. The CDR3 spans 15 residues. Germline lookup yields CDR1 MNHEY and CDR2 SMNVEV (reference sequence). Trimming cost V 7 bases and J 3 bases; bases outside gene matches: 7. For the CDR3, the DNA is TGTGCCAGCACCGGGGGGGGCAGGGACACCGGGGAGCTGTTTTTT. Translating gives CASTGGGRDTGELFF.

This clone was seen only a few times. The chain couples TRBV7-2 to TRBJ1-2; D remains ambiguous. Trimming shortened V by 3 bases and J by 4 bases, and 18 bases separated the two germline ends. CDR1 and CDR2 (germline): SGHTA, FQGNSA. The CDR3 spans 16 residues. CDR3 DNA sequence: TGTGCCAGCAGCTTGGGGATATCGATGGGAGGCTATGGCTACACCTTC. It encodes CASSLGISMGGYGYTF. The entire variable domain, with the rest obtained from reference TRBV7-2 and TRBJ1-2, is as follows: GAGVSQSPSNKVTEKGKDVELRCDPISGHTALYWYRQSLGQGLEFLIYFQGNSAPDKSGLPSDRFSAERTGGSVSTLTIQRTQQEDSAVYLCASSLGISMGGYGYTFGSGTRLTVV.

This sequence joins TRBV2 and TRBJ2-7; D ambiguous. Per the germline V gene, CDR1 is SNHLY and CDR2 is FYNNEI. This CDR3 region has 12 residues. The V and J ends lost 3 bases and 3 bases respectively, with 6 bases between them. The CDR3 nucleotides read TGTGCCAGCAGTGAGGGGTTCTACGAGCAGTACTTC. Its translation: CASSEGFYEQYF.

The chain has TRBV5-1 and TRBJ1-3; no clear D gene. The CDR3 totals 14 residues. The V end lost 0 bases, the J end lost 3 bases, and 7 bases lay between the germline ends. Germline V lookup: CDR1 SGHRS, CDR2 YFSETQ. The CDR3 region is CASSLVGIGNTIYF. The CDR3 bases are TGCGCCAGCAGCTTGGTGGGGATTGGAAACACCATATATTTT.

This clone has just a few counts. The rearrangement links TRBV27 to TRBJ2-1, with a possible D match to TRBD1 (5 bases). This CDR3 has 16 amino acids. V gave up 5 bases and J gave up 2 bases, with 16 bases separating them. Per the germline V gene, CDR1 is MNHEY and CDR2 is SMNVEV (reference sequence). The CDR3 spells CASSPDRSLTYNEQFF. CDR3 DNA: TGTGCCAGCAGTCCAGACAGATCCTTGACCTACAATGAGCAGTTCTTC.

Concerning this clone itself: The same CDR3 also results from other DNA sequences found in this sample. This rearrangement joins TRBV18 to TRBJ2-7; maybe TRBD1 (5 bases). CDR1 and CDR2 (germline): KGHSH, LQKENI. The CDR3 is made up of 13 amino acids. V lost 3 bases and J lost 2, with 8 bases in between. For the CDR3, the DNA is TGTGCCAGCTCACCCCAGGGAACCTACGAGCAGTACTTC. Translated, it gives CASSPQGTYEQYF.

This clone was detected only a few times. Here the CDR3 reads CASSRFGSTTDTQYF. CDR3 in DNA: TGTGCCAGTAGTAGATTCGGGAGCACCACAGATACGCAGTATTTT. The V call is TRBV19, the J call TRBJ2-3, with a possible D match to TRBD2 (6 bases). CDR3 length: 15 amino acids. The germline gives CDR1 LNHDA, CDR2 SQIVND (reference sequence). V gave up 4 bases and J gave up 2 bases, with 13 bases separating them.

The rearrangement uses TRBV7-2 and TRBJ1-3; no reliable D call. The V gene's germline CDR1 is SGHTA and CDR2 FQGNSA. The CDR3 is 16 residues long. V gave up 5 bases and J gave up 0 bases, with 14 bases separating them. CDR3: CASSRLYLGSGNTIYF. The CDR3 nucleotides read TGTGCCAGCAGCCGGTTGTACCTGGGCTCTGGAAACACCATATATTTT.

This clone was seen more than once but under ten times. The rearrangement uses TRBV7-2 and TRBJ2-7; tentatively, D is TRBD1 or TRBD2 (5 bases each). The V and J ends lost 0 bases and 1 base respectively, with 10 bases between them. This CDR3 comprises 15 residues. The germline V gene encodes CDR1 SGHTA and CDR2 FQGNSA. CDR3 bases: TGTGCCAGCAGCTTAGCTGGGGGTTTGTCCTACGAGCAGTACTTC. This gives the protein CASSLAGGLSYEQYF.

As to this clone: Other DNA sequences in this sample translate to the same CDR3. The chain employs TRBV5-1 and TRBJ2-5; D remains unclear. The CDR3 loop spans 12 amino acids. V dropped 3 bases and J dropped 3 bases, with 6 bases sitting between them. Germline loops: CDR1 SGHRS, CDR2 YFSETQ. The CDR3: CASSSTEETQYF. CDR3 DNA sequence: TGCGCCAGCAGCTCCACCGAAGAGACCCAGTACTTC.

This clone was recorded a few times. The chain carries TRBV18 and TRBJ2-5; D may be TRBD2 (5 bases). Trimming took 4 bases from V and 3 from J, leaving 9 bases between them. The CDR3 spans 13 residues. The germline gives CDR1 KGHSH, CDR2 LQKENI. The CDR3 loop reads CASSRGEKETQYF. The CDR3 DNA reads as TGTGCCAGCTCACGGGGAGAGAAAGAGACCCAGTACTTC.

The chain carries TRBV5-1 and TRBJ2-1; 7 bases map to TRBD2. Trimming removed 1 base from V and 9 bases from J; junction bases left unmatched: 4. This CDR3 contains 13 residues. Germline V CDR1 and CDR2: SGHRS, YFSETQ. CDR3 sequence: CASSLPREGEQFF. DNA of the CDR3: TGCGCCAGCAGCTTGCCCAGGGAGGGTGAGCAGTTCTTC.

This chain uses TRBV11-1 with TRBJ1-1, with D hard to call. Per germline, CDR1 SGHAT and CDR2 FQDESV (reference sequence). Trimming removed 3 bases from V and 5 bases from J, with 10 bases in between. The CDR3 length is 13 residues. The CDR3 loop is CASSFVRATEAFF. The CDR3 nucleotides are TGTGCCAGCAGCTTCGTCAGAGCTACTGAAGCTTTCTTT.

This clone has only a few counts. The J gene is TRBJ2-1, the V gene TRBV10-3; 10 bases are shared with TRBD2. The CDR3 consists of 13 residues. With V trimmed by 8 bases and J by 6 bases, 4 bases remained unmatched. Germline CDR1 reads ENHRY; CDR2 reads SYGVKD. The CDR3 region is CAIASGSLNEQFF. As DNA, the CDR3 is TGTGCCATCGCTAGCGGGAGTCTCAATGAGCAGTTCTTC.

This clone was found a few times. The rearrangement uses TRBV6-5 and TRBJ2-4; 9 bases fit TRBD1. The V gene end was trimmed by 6 bases and the J gene end by 12 bases; junction bases not matched to a gene: 9. The CDR3 totals 13 residues. Germline V gene data show CDR1 as MNHEY and CDR2 as SVGAGI. DNA of the CDR3: TGTGCCAGCAGGTTTGCGGGACAGGGAACTCAGTACTTC. Its protein is CASRFAGQGTQYF.

This chain's CDR3 is CASSLYGTGGGETQYF. The CDR3 region has the DNA TGTGCCAGCAGCCTCTACGGGACAGGGGGTGGGGAGACCCAGTACTTC. The V call is TRBV9, the J call TRBJ2-5; 11 bases are shared with TRBD1. V lost 4 bases, J lost 5 bases, and 10 bases stayed unmatched. Looked up from germline, CDR1 is SGDLS and CDR2 is YYNGEE. The CDR3 consists of 16 residues.

This clone was counted between two and nine times. This chain links TRBV4-2 with TRBJ2-2; 8 nucleotides line up with TRBD2. Trimming took 3 bases from V and 3 from J; bases not matched to a gene: 6. CDR3 size: 16 residues. The V gene's germline CDR1 is LGHNA and CDR2 YNFKEQ. In DNA form, the CDR3 reads TGTGCCAGCAGCCACCCCACTAGCGGCTACACCGGGGAGCTGTTTTTT. It translates to CASSHPTSGYTGELFF.

This clone appeared a few times. The V and J genes are TRBV6-5 and TRBJ2-4; D remains unclear. The V and J ends lost 0 bases and 8 bases respectively, with 11 bases between them. The CDR3 has 14 amino acids. CDR1 MNHEY and CDR2 SVGAGI come from the germline V gene. The CDR3 sequence is CASSYSSAFDIQYF. CDR3 nucleotides: TGTGCCAGCAGTTACTCCTCCGCCTTTGACATTCAGTACTTC.

This clone was recorded a few times. V usage is TRBV7-9 and J usage is TRBJ2-1, with D maybe TRBD1 (5 bases). Germline loops: CDR1 SEHNR, CDR2 FQNEAQ (reference sequence). The CDR3 covers 16 residues. Deletions cut 1 base from V and 5 bases from J, with 15 bases between. DNA for the CDR3: TGTGCCAGCAGCTTAGATGGGGCCGGATTAGACAATGAGCAGTTCTTC. Translating gives CASSLDGAGLDNEQFF.

The chain recombines TRBV5-1 with TRBJ2-3, with 8 bases that match TRBD2. Germline assignment: CDR1 SGHRS and CDR2 YFSETQ. CDR3 size: 13 residues. Trimming removed 4 bases from V and 3 bases from J; junction bases left unmatched: 1. CDR3 DNA sequence: TGCGCCAGCAGCCAGCGGGAGACAGATACGCAGTATTTT. Translated, it gives CASSQRETDTQYF.

This clone was seen a few times. The DNA for the CDR3 is TGCAGCGTTAGGACAGGGAACACTGAAGCTTTCTTT. This sequence encodes CSVRTGNTEAFF. The V and J genes are TRBV29-1 and TRBJ1-1; 7 bases match TRBD1. With V trimmed by 5 bases and J by 1 base, 1 base remained unmatched. This CDR3 contains 12 residues. Germline V gives CDR1 SQVTM, CDR2 ANQGSEA.

This clone was observed a handful of times. This chain links TRBV19 with TRBJ2-1; 13 nucleotides line up with TRBD2. Germline-derived CDR1 and CDR2 are LNHDA and SQIVND (reference sequence). The J segment lost 7 bases and the V segment lost 9 bases, leaving 6 bases of the junction unmatched. CDR3 length equals 14 residues. The CDR3 reads CASGTSGILNEQFF. The DNA for the CDR3 is TGTGCCAGCGGGACTAGCGGGATTTTGAATGAGCAGTTCTTC.

This clone was seen a few times. The V gene is TRBV21-1, the J gene TRBJ2-2; the table's D call, TRBD2, was not checked against the DNA. TRBV21-1 is a known pseudogene. This CDR3 has 20 residues. CDR3 region: CASSKGKRENEGKNTGELFF. CDR3 in DNA: TGTGCCAGCAGCAAAGGAAAGCGGGAGAATGAGGGCAAGAACACCGGGGAGCTGTTTTTT.

This clone appeared a few times. This chain connects TRBV15 to TRBJ2-3; the D gene is possibly TRBD1 (5 bases). The V gene's germline CDR1 is LNHNV and CDR2 YYDKDF (reference sequence). CDR3 size: 15 residues. V was shortened by 0 bases and J by 3 bases, with 10 bases between the two germline ends. The CDR3 reads CATSRETGLTDTQYF. Here the CDR3 DNA reads TGTGCCACCAGCAGAGAAACAGGTCTAACAGATACGCAGTATTTT.

The chain employs TRBV5-4 and TRBJ1-2; D is uncertain. V gave up 4 bases and J gave up 6 bases, with 13 bases separating them. The V gene's germline CDR1 is SGHNT and CDR2 YYREEE (reference sequence). The CDR3 contains 13 residues. The CDR3 sequence: CASSPDTNHGYTF. CDR3 bases: TGTGCCAGCAGCCCCGACACCAACCATGGCTACACCTTC.

V and J are TRBV7-8 and TRBJ1-4; a weak D match, TRBD1 (5 bases). The CDR3 consists of 16 residues. The germline V gene has CDR1 SGHVS and CDR2 FQNEAQ. V was pared by 1 base and J by 3 bases, with 12 bases between. The CDR3 bases are TGTGCCAGCAGCTTAGAGGGACGCGCTGCTAATGAAAAACTGTTTTTT. Its protein is CASSLEGRAANEKLFF. Full variable domain (rest looked up from reference TRBV7-8 and TRBJ1-4): GAGVSQSPRYKVAKRGQDVALRCDPISGHVSLFWYQQALGQGPEFLTYFQNEAQLDKSGLPSDRFFAERPEGSVSTLKIQRTQQEDSAVYLCASSLEGRAANEKLFFGSGTQLSVL.

The rearrangement joins TRBV20-1 to TRBJ1-1; the D is unclear. The CDR3 sequence is 10 residues long. CDR1 is DFQATT, CDR2 SNEGSKA, per germline (reference sequence). V gave up 6 bases and J gave up 10 bases, with 12 bases separating them. This chain's CDR3 is CSAPSFSAFF. Written as DNA, the CDR3 is TGCAGTGCCCCAAGTTTCTCAGCTTTCTTT.

V usage is TRBV5-1 and J usage is TRBJ1-2, with 7 bases fitting TRBD1. V shed 4 bases, J shed 2 bases, and the junction held 2 bases outside the gene matches. The germline CDR1 and CDR2 sequences are SGHRS and YFSETQ. The CDR3 totals 13 residues. CDR3 bases: TGCGCCAGCAGCCCGGGACAGAACTATGGCTACACCTTC. Its protein is CASSPGQNYGYTF.

The chain is built from TRBV5-1 and TRBJ2-7; 10 bases agree with TRBD1. V shed 4 bases and J 2 bases; nucleotides not matched to a gene: 12. CDR3 length equals 17 residues. The germline V gene encodes CDR1 SGHRS and CDR2 YFSETQ. The CDR3 protein is CASSRTPGTGAAYEQYF. CDR3 bases: TGCGCCAGCAGCCGAACCCCCGGGACAGGGGCGGCCTACGAGCAGTACTTC.

This chain links TRBV15 with TRBJ2-1, with TRBD2 matching 10 bases. Germline CDR1 is LNHNV and CDR2 is YYDKDF (reference sequence). CDR3 length: 18 amino acids. J lost 3 bases, V lost 1 base, and 9 bases had no gene match. DNA for the CDR3: TGTGCCACCAGCAGAGTGGGTCTAGCGGGAGCGAACTACAATGAGCAGTTCTTC. It specifies CATSRVGLAGANYNEQFF.